Each of the 14 T cell receptor beta chains below was sequenced from the same sample in a study of blood T cell repertoires in COVID-19. Clones were read by immunoSEQ multiplex PCR, and TCRdb kept only the in-frame ones, dropping some. The top ten clones hold 1.4% of a sample with about 430,000 clones, 70% to 90% of them seen once. Source material: PBMCs or T cells enriched from blood (not recorded which). The receptors were sampled from a woman aged 18-35 years who had been exposed to COVID-19.

The gene calls are TRBV5-1 and TRBJ1-1, with D possibly being TRBD1 (5 bases). The V gene lost 0 bases and the J gene lost 3 bases, with 18 bases spanning the gap. The CDR3 has 17 amino acids. Germline V gene lookup returns CDR1 SGHRS and CDR2 YFSETQ. The CDR3 region is CASSLASVGGPYTEAFF. CDR3 nucleotides: TGCGCCAGCAGCTTGGCCTCCGTCGGGGGACCATACACTGAAGCTTTCTTT.

The chain recombines TRBV6-5 with TRBJ1-1, with 8 bases lining up with TRBD1. CDR1 and CDR2 (germline): MNHEY, SVGAGI. The CDR3 is made up of 14 amino acids. V dropped 6 bases and J dropped 5; count of bases not matched to a gene: 8. This CDR3 is CASSPDRARTEAFF. DNA for the CDR3: TGTGCCAGCAGCCCGGACAGGGCGCGGACTGAAGCTTTCTTT.

As to this clone: Distinct nucleotide sequences in the sample also encode this CDR3. The gene calls are TRBV6-4 and TRBJ2-1; TRBD2 matches 11 bases. With 0 bases clipped from V and 3 bases from J, the junction kept 1 base outside the gene matches. The CDR3 is made up of 16 amino acids. Germline CDR1 MRHNA, CDR2 SNTAGT. In nucleotides, the CDR3 is TGTGCCAGCAGTGACTCAGGGACTAGCGGCTACAATGAGCAGTTCTTC. It yields the protein CASSDSGTSGYNEQFF.

The gene calls are TRBV5-1 and TRBJ2-3; 7 bases are a match to TRBD2. This CDR3 has 14 amino acids. From germline, CDR1 is SGHRS and CDR2 YFSETQ. Germline trimming cut 4 bases from V and 0 bases from J; bases unmatched to any gene: 2. CDR3 sequence (DNA): TGCGCCAGCAGCACTAGCGCCAGCACAGATACGCAGTATTTT. Its translation is CASSTSASTDTQYF.

V gene TRBV12-3 or TRBV12-4 combines with J gene TRBJ1-2; maybe TRBD1 (6 bases). CDR3 length: 13 amino acids. V lost 7 bases, J lost 6 bases, and 15 bases lay in between. CDR3 region: CASTLGGAHGYTF. Here the CDR3 DNA reads TGTGCCAGCACCCTCGGGGGGGCGCATGGCTACACCTTC.

This chain links TRBV27 with TRBJ1-5, with 9 bases that match TRBD1. J gave up 3 bases and V 6 bases, and 9 bases lay outside the gene matches. CDR3 length equals 16 residues. Germline values: CDR1 MNHEY, CDR2 SMNVEV (reference sequence). CDR3 DNA sequence: TGTGCCAGCAGACCGAGGGGACAGGGCAACAATCAGCCCCAGCATTTT. This sequence encodes CASRPRGQGNNQPQHF.

The chain links TRBV7-2 to TRBJ2-3, with D hard to call. This CDR3 has 16 residues. The V gene's germline CDR1 is SGHTA and CDR2 FQGNSA. Trimming pared 5 bases from V and 2 bases from J, leaving 17 bases between. DNA for the CDR3: TGTGCCAGCAGCCCCCTGAATAGCTACCTCACAGATACGCAGTATTTT. Encoded protein: CASSPLNSYLTDTQYF.

V and J are TRBV3-1 (or the pseudogene TRBV3-2) and TRBJ1-1, with D hard to call. Trimming took off 0 bases at V and 5 bases at J, with 16 bases between the two ends. CDR3 length: 16 residues. The germline V gene encodes CDR1 LGHDT and CDR2 YNNKEL (reference sequence). Here the CDR3 reads CASSQDVKGAGTEAFF. Here the CDR3 DNA reads TGTGCCAGCAGCCAAGATGTAAAGGGCGCGGGGACTGAAGCTTTCTTT.

The chain employs TRBV18 and TRBJ2-3; TRBD1 aligns across 9 bases. The CDR3 is made up of 15 amino acids. Germline values: CDR1 KGHSH, CDR2 LQKENI. V shed 5 bases, J shed 2 bases, and the junction held 5 bases outside the gene matches. The CDR3 DNA follows: TGTGCCAGCTCAGCTGGGACAGGGCTCACAGATACGCAGTATTTT. Its translation is CASSAGTGLTDTQYF.

CDR3 sequence: CASSLQYYPQETQYF. DNA for the CDR3: TGTGCCAGCAGTTTACAGTATTACCCCCAAGAGACCCAGTACTTC. This rearrangement joins TRBV27 to TRBJ2-5; D is uncertain. The CDR3 has 15 amino acids. The germline V gene has CDR1 MNHEY and CDR2 SMNVEV (reference sequence). V lost 2 bases to trimming and J lost 1 base, with 11 bases between them.

The chain is built from TRBV24-1 and TRBJ2-1; 10 positions agree with TRBD1. Per germline, CDR1 KGHDR and CDR2 SFDVKD. With 4 bases clipped from V and 5 bases from J, the junction kept 4 bases outside the gene matches. The CDR3 is 15 amino acids. DNA of the CDR3: TGTGCCACCAGTGAATCCGGGACAGGGGACAATGAGCAGTTCTTC. Translated, it gives CATSESGTGDNEQFF.

The chain carries TRBV9 and TRBJ1-2, with D maybe TRBD1 (5 bases). The CDR3 is made up of 14 amino acids. CDR1 is SGDLS and CDR2 is YYNGEE in the germline V gene. With 0 bases removed from V and 3 bases from J, the gap between germline ends came to 9 bases. DNA of the CDR3: TGTGCCAGCAGCGTAGCATGGGGGGACTATGGCTACACCTTC. Encoded protein: CASSVAWGDYGYTF.

The rearrangement joins TRBV28 to TRBJ2-1; 7 bases are shared with TRBD2. The CDR3 length is 14 residues. Losses at the gene ends were 7 bases for V and 4 bases for J; bases not matched to a gene: 7. Per germline, CDR1 MDHEN and CDR2 SYDVKM. Written as DNA, the CDR3 is TGTGCCAGCACCTTATCAGCGGGGTACAATGAGCAGTTCTTC. Protein sequence: CASTLSAGYNEQFF.

This chain links TRBV7-6 with TRBJ2-7, with a possible D match to TRBD1 (6 bases). From germline, CDR1 is SGHVS and CDR2 FNYEAQ. The CDR3 consists of 18 residues. The ends were cut back, 6 bases at V and 3 bases at J, with 27 bases in the middle. This CDR3 reads CASSSDVRDIKDYYEQYF. DNA for the CDR3: TGTGCCAGCAGTTCCGACGTGAGGGACATTAAAGATTACTACGAGCAGTACTTC.